These 17 T cell receptor beta chains share one sample of origin, sequenced in a study of CD8 T cells in ankylosing spondylitis. TCRdb itself ran the 5' RACE reads through MiXCR, one entry per CDR3 protein. The data hold under 250,000 distinct CDR3 sequences, with over 7% observed a single time. The sample comprised blood, either unsorted or a sorted T cell fraction (not recorded which). These receptor sequences come from a female donor with ankylosing spondylitis or in good health (not recorded which).

This clonotype was counted at least ten times. The J gene is TRBJ1-1, the V gene TRBV12-3 or TRBV12-4; D gene unclear. V was trimmed by 4 bases and J by 0 bases, leaving 6 bases between them. The CDR3 extends over 13 amino acids. CDR3 nucleotide sequence: TGTGCCAGCAGTTCAGAGATGAACACTGAAGCTTTCTTT. Its protein product is CASSSEMNTEAFF.

The table lists this clonotype with many counts. The chain combines TRBV10-3 with TRBJ2-1, with 7 bases matching TRBD2. CDR3 length: 14 residues. The germline V gene encodes CDR1 ENHRY and CDR2 SYGVKD. With V trimmed by 9 bases and J by 5 bases, 10 bases remained unmatched. Here the CDR3 reads CAIMPLGGNNEQFF. CDR3 bases: TGTGCCATAATGCCCCTGGGAGGGAACAATGAGCAGTTCTTC.

This clonotype was detected ten times or more. CDR3 sequence reads: CSARGTAGGHGTQYF. CDR3 nucleotides: TGCAGTGCTAGAGGGACGGCGGGAGGGCACGGTACGCAGTATTTT. The chain has TRBV20-1 and TRBJ2-3; 9 positions match TRBD2. The CDR3 has 15 amino acids. The V gene's germline CDR1 is DFQATT and CDR2 SNEGSKA (reference sequence). Trimming took 1 base from V and 8 from J; bases not matched to a gene: 10.

This clonotype was counted many times. This chain uses TRBV21-1 with TRBJ2-7; the table's D gene call, TRBD2, was not cross checked with the DNA. TRBV21-1 is listed as a pseudogene. This CDR3 region has 16 residues. The CDR3 loop is CASRGLAGMEFDEQYF. The CDR3 DNA follows: TGTGCCAGCCGCGGACTAGCGGGAATGGAGTTCGACGAGCAGTACTTC.

For this clonotype: Given a much more abundant clone one base away, this may be a read error. The V and J genes are TRBV7-2 and TRBJ1-1; 8 bases match TRBD1. J was trimmed by 12 bases and V by 2 bases; bases with no gene match: 20. The CDR3 is 17 residues long. Germline V lookup: CDR1 SGHTA, CDR2 FQGNSA. The CDR3 DNA follows: TGTGCCAGCAGCTTACAGGATCCGGGACAGGCCGTCATCGGGCCTTTCTTT. This codes for CASSLQDPGQAVIGPFF.

The chain uses TRBV7-2 and TRBJ2-3; D remains unclear. Trimming pared 5 bases from V and 1 base from J, leaving 13 bases between. This CDR3 is 15 amino acids long. Germline V gives CDR1 SGHTA, CDR2 FQGNSA. The CDR3 loop reads CASSRVESGTDTQYF. The CDR3 coding sequence is TGTGCCAGCAGCCGGGTAGAGAGCGGCACAGATACGCAGTATTTT.

About this clonotype: A much larger clone is a single base away; this may be a read error. The genes are TRBV3-1 and TRBJ2-2; D is possibly TRBD2 (5 bases). Between the trimmed V and J ends, which lost 2 bases and 4 bases, there was a span of 11 bases. The CDR3 extends over 15 amino acids. CDR1 is LGHDT and CDR2 is YNNKEL in the germline V gene (reference sequence). CDR3 nucleotides: TGTGCCAGCAGCCAAACCCATCGGGGCACCGGGGAGCTGTTTTTT. Translated, it gives CASSQTHRGTGELFF.

This clonotype has only a few counts. This chain connects TRBV4-3 to TRBJ2-1; 7 bases map to TRBD2. This CDR3 is 16 amino acids long. Germline CDR1 and CDR2: LGHNA and YSLEER. Unmatched junction bases numbered 9, after V lost 1 base and J lost 6 bases. In DNA form, the CDR3 reads TGCGCCAGCAGCCAAGTATACGGGAGGTCGGCCAATGAGCAGTTCTTC. Its protein product is CASSQVYGRSANEQFF.

J is TRBJ2-2 and V is TRBV7-2; possible D gene TRBD2, 6 bases. V was shortened by 5 bases and J by 5 bases, with 15 bases between the two germline ends. The V gene's germline CDR1 is SGHTA and CDR2 FQGNSA. This CDR3 comprises 15 residues. CDR3: CASSIRDSPTGELFF. DNA of the CDR3: TGTGCCAGCAGCATACGGGACTCCCCAACCGGGGAGCTGTTTTTT.

This clonotype was picked up many times. V usage is TRBV5-1 and J usage is TRBJ1-2; tentatively, D is TRBD1 (5 bases). V lost 0 bases, J lost 8 bases, and 11 bases lay in between. CDR1 is SGHRS and CDR2 is YFSETQ in the germline V gene. The CDR3 covers 13 residues. Here the CDR3 DNA reads TGCGCCAGCAGCTTGGGGGACGTCGGCGGCTACACCTTC. Protein product: CASSLGDVGGYTF.

The CDR3 DNA follows: TGTGCCAGCAGCCCAAGGACTAGCGGGCCTTTCAACTCCTACGAGCAGTACTTC. It encodes CASSPRTSGPFNSYEQYF. The V call is TRBV11-2, the J call TRBJ2-7; TRBD2 aligns across 11 bases. Germline assignment: CDR1 SGHAT and CDR2 FQNNGV. The CDR3 has 18 amino acids. Trimming at V came to 5 bases and at J to 0 bases, leaving 12 bases not matched to a gene.

This clonotype was seen ten or more times. The J gene is TRBJ2-7, the V gene TRBV29-1; D may be TRBD2 (6 bases). In germline, CDR1 is SQVTM, CDR2 ANQGSEA. V lost 5 bases and J 6 bases, leaving 14 bases between the germline ends. There are 12 residues in the CDR3. The CDR3 nucleotides read TGCAGCGTTAGGAGGGATGGGCCCGAGCAGTACTTC. Encoded protein: CSVRRDGPEQYF.

Ten or more counts support this clonotype. The chain employs TRBV25-1 and TRBJ1-2; D gene unclear. The V and J ends lost 1 base and 0 bases respectively, with 9 bases between them. The CDR3 covers 15 residues. Looked up from germline, CDR1 is MGHDK and CDR2 is SYGVNS. This CDR3 is CASSESGSANYGYTF. DNA of the CDR3: TGTGCCAGCAGTGAATCGGGCTCGGCTAACTATGGCTACACCTTC.

At least ten counts were recorded for this clonotype. V usage is TRBV7-2 and J usage is TRBJ1-2, with TRBD1 matching over 7 bases. V trimming: 5 bases; J trimming: 4 bases; junction bases outside the gene matches: 4. The CDR3 has 13 amino acids. Germline values: CDR1 SGHTA, CDR2 FQGNSA. The CDR3 sequence is CASSLQGPYGYTF. Written as DNA, the CDR3 is TGTGCCAGCAGCCTACAGGGGCCCTATGGCTACACCTTC.

On this clonotype itself: A much more abundant neighbour one base away suggests this may be a read error. The CDR3 sequence: CTVGQGAFEQYF. DNA for the CDR3: TGTACCGTAGGACAGGGGGCCTTCGAGCAGTACTTC. The chain combines TRBV6-5 with TRBJ2-7, with 11 nucleotides matching TRBD1. This CDR3 region has 12 residues. The germline gives CDR1 MNHEY, CDR2 SVGAGI.

This clonotype was counted between two and nine times. The chain is built from TRBV6-2 or TRBV6-3 and TRBJ2-1; TRBD2 matches at 8 bases. V dropped 5 bases and J dropped 3; count of bases not matched to a gene: 9. Germline-derived CDR1 and CDR2 are MNHEY and SVGEGT. The CDR3 consists of 16 residues. The CDR3 reads CASSRFGRADYNEQFF. CDR3 nucleotide sequence: TGTGCCAGCAGTCGCTTCGGGAGGGCAGACTACAATGAGCAGTTCTTC.

The rearrangement uses TRBV12-3 or TRBV12-4 and TRBJ2-1; 9 positions match TRBD1. CDR3 length equals 15 residues. Trimming cost V 5 bases and J 3 bases; bases outside gene matches: 5. The CDR3 loop is CASSLRDRVYNEQFF. The CDR3 nucleotides are TGTGCCAGCAGTCTCCGGGACAGGGTCTACAATGAGCAGTTCTTC.